These 20 T cell receptor beta chains came from one sample sequenced in a study of blood T cell repertoires in COVID-19. Profiled with immunoSEQ multiplex PCR; TCRdb holds only in-frame clones, not every one. The table lists just under 65,000 clones, over 80% of them singletons. The sequencing sample was made of peripheral blood. These receptors originate from a human donor in a cohort sampled during active COVID-19.

This chain connects TRBV5-5 to TRBJ2-5, with TRBD2 identical over 11 bases. In germline, CDR1 is SGHKS, CDR2 YYEKEE (reference sequence). Germline trimming cut 2 bases from V and 7 bases from J; bases unmatched to any gene: 10. The CDR3 consists of 16 residues. In nucleotides, the CDR3 is TGTGCCAGCAGCTTCGGCTTTAGCGGGGGGGAAGGGACCCAGTACTTC. This translates into CASSFGFSGGEGTQYF.

The chain carries TRBV11-3 and TRBJ2-5; 8 bases map to TRBD1. Trimming took 5 bases from V and 3 from J; bases not matched to a gene: 14. CDR3 length: 17 amino acids. CDR1 is SGHNT and CDR2 is YENEEA in the germline V gene. The CDR3 DNA reads TGTGCCAGCAGCCCACTAGGCAGGGGGCATAGAGAAGAGACCCAGTACTTC. It translates to CASSPLGRGHREETQYF.

The rearrangement uses TRBV7-6 and TRBJ2-1, with TRBD1 as a possible D gene (6 bases). The germline CDR1 and CDR2 sequences are SGHVS and FNYEAQ. There are 17 residues in the CDR3. V was pared by 6 bases and J by 5 bases, with 23 bases between. The CDR3 DNA reads as TGTGCCAGCAGTTATCCTCCCGGCAGGGGCAAGGACAATGAGCAGTTCTTC. The encoded protein is CASSYPPGRGKDNEQFF.

The CDR3 nucleotides read TGTGCCAGTAGTATGCAACAAAGGAGGACCTACGAGCAGTACTTC. It specifies CASSMQQRRTYEQYF. This sequence joins TRBV19 and TRBJ2-7; possible D gene TRBD2, 5 bases. V gave up 3 bases and J gave up 2 bases, with 14 bases separating them. Germline V lookup: CDR1 LNHDA, CDR2 SQIVND (reference sequence). This CDR3 spans 15 amino acids.

The chain recombines TRBV5-1 with TRBJ2-5; TRBD1 matches at 7 bases. The CDR3 is made up of 13 amino acids. Germline CDR1 reads SGHRS; CDR2 reads YFSETQ. V lost 3 bases, J lost 1 base, and 0 bases stayed unmatched. The CDR3 sequence: CASSWTGQETQYF. In DNA, the CDR3 is TGCGCCAGCAGCTGGACAGGCCAAGAGACCCAGTACTTC.

The chain has TRBV3-1 (or the pseudogene TRBV3-2) and TRBJ2-7; 7 positions agree with TRBD1. CDR1 is LGHDT, CDR2 YNNKEL, per germline (reference sequence). This CDR3 comprises 12 residues. After removal of 9 bases from V and 6 bases from J, the junction contained 8 bases not matched to a gene. In DNA form, the CDR3 reads TGTGCCAGTCGTAGGGGGCTCGGCGAGCAGTACTTC. Its protein product is CASRRGLGEQYF.

The J gene is TRBJ1-1, the V gene TRBV5-5; possibly TRBD1 for D (5 bases). The CDR3 extends over 15 amino acids. Trimming pared 3 bases from V and 2 bases from J, leaving 14 bases between. Per germline, CDR1 SGHKS and CDR2 YYEKEE (reference sequence). This chain's CDR3 is CASSSLQVINTEAFF. The CDR3 DNA sequence: TGTGCCAGCAGCTCTTTACAGGTTATCAACACTGAAGCTTTCTTT.

V is TRBV6-5 and J is TRBJ1-6, with TRBD1 matching over 7 bases. Looked up from germline, CDR1 is MNHEY and CDR2 is SVGAGI. The CDR3 spans 14 residues. Germline trimming cut 6 bases from V and 8 bases from J; bases unmatched to any gene: 7. The CDR3: CASRDRVSHSPLHF. CDR3 DNA sequence: TGTGCCAGCAGAGACAGGGTCTCCCATTCACCCCTCCACTTT.

V usage is TRBV19 and J usage is TRBJ2-2; TRBD2 matches at 11 bases. This CDR3 has 18 amino acids. Germline lookup yields CDR1 LNHDA and CDR2 SQIVND (reference sequence). With V trimmed by 4 bases and J by 1 base, 8 bases remained unmatched. The CDR3 DNA reads TGTGCCAGTAGTAGCCTGTCTCTAGCGGGGGGGAACACCGGGGAGCTGTTTTTT. This codes for CASSSLSLAGGNTGELFF.

This clone was seen only once. The chain joins TRBV9 to TRBJ2-7; the D gene is possibly TRBD2 (6 bases). CDR3 length: 14 residues. From germline, CDR1 is SGDLS and CDR2 YYNGEE. V was shortened by 4 bases and J by 0 bases, with 11 bases between the two germline ends. CDR3 coding DNA: TGTGCCAGCAGCCCTAGGGGAGGCTCCTACGAGCAGTACTTC. Amino acids: CASSPRGGSYEQYF.

The chain uses TRBV10-3 and TRBJ2-7, with TRBD1 matching 9 bases. Germline V gives CDR1 ENHRY, CDR2 SYGVKD. After removal of 6 bases from V and 5 bases from J, the junction contained 5 bases not matched to a gene. The CDR3 runs to 13 residues. The CDR3 bases are TGTGCCATCAGCCCGGGACAGGGTGACGAGCAGTACTTC. It codes for CAISPGQGDEQYF.

The V gene is TRBV9, the J gene TRBJ1-3, with 8 nucleotides matching TRBD1. With 0 bases clipped from V and 3 bases from J, the junction kept 5 bases outside the gene matches. The CDR3 has 16 residues. Germline loops: CDR1 SGDLS, CDR2 YYNGEE. DNA of the CDR3: TGTGCCAGCAGCGTAGGGCAGGGGGCAGTTGGAAACACCATATATTTT. It translates to CASSVGQGAVGNTIYF.

This rearrangement joins TRBV19 to TRBJ1-2, with 7 nucleotides matching TRBD1. The V gene end was trimmed by 5 bases and the J gene end by 2 bases; junction bases not matched to a gene: 8. The CDR3 has 15 amino acids. The germline V gene encodes CDR1 LNHDA and CDR2 SQIVND (reference sequence). DNA for the CDR3: TGTGCCAGTAGTGCAGACAGGGCCGGGAACTATGGCTACACCTTC. Translating it yields CASSADRAGNYGYTF.

This sequence joins TRBV19 and TRBJ2-7; D remains unclear. CDR3 length: 14 amino acids. Trimming stripped 3 bases from V and 6 bases from J, with 15 bases between. CDR1 LNHDA and CDR2 SQIVND come from the germline V gene (reference sequence). CDR3 sequence reads: CASSIRHPRSEQYF. As DNA, the CDR3 is TGTGCCAGTAGTATTCGGCACCCGAGGAGCGAGCAGTACTTC.

About this clone: At one end the junction does not follow the germline gene, possibly because of a read error. This chain uses TRBV6-4 with TRBJ2-7; TRBD2 matches 8 bases. The V gene's germline CDR1 is MRHNA and CDR2 SNTAGT. The CDR3 loop spans 10 amino acids. The CDR3 here is CASSEASGSF. Written as DNA, the CDR3 is TGTGCCAGCAGTGAGGCTAGCGGGTCCTTC.

The chain links TRBV18 to TRBJ1-6; maybe TRBD1 (5 bases). CDR1 KGHSH and CDR2 LQKENI come from the germline V gene. The CDR3 covers 16 residues. The V end was cut by 0 bases, the J end by 7 bases, with 13 bases between. CDR3 DNA sequence: TGTGCCAGCTCACCACCGACCCAGGGTCGGAATTCACCCCTCCACTTT. Its protein product is CASSPPTQGRNSPLHF.

V gene TRBV28 combines with J gene TRBJ1-5; 7 nucleotides align to TRBD1. CDR1 is MDHEN and CDR2 is SYDVKM in the germline V gene. The trim removed 6 bases at V and 3 bases at J, leaving 5 bases unmatched. This CDR3 is 14 amino acids long. DNA for the CDR3: TGTGCCAGCAGCATGGGACAGATCAATCAGCCCCAGCATTTT. Its protein is CASSMGQINQPQHF.

J is TRBJ2-1 and V is TRBV5-4; 9 nucleotides line up with TRBD1. The CDR3 loop spans 16 amino acids. V lost 3 bases to trimming and J lost 6 bases; unmatched junction nucleotides: 10. Germline values: CDR1 SGHNT, CDR2 YYREEE (reference sequence). The CDR3 region has the DNA TGTGCCAGCAGCTCCCCCGGGACAGGGATGGGCAATGAGCAGTTCTTC. This sequence encodes CASSSPGTGMGNEQFF.

The chain uses TRBV4-2 and TRBJ1-6; no clear D. CDR3 length: 12 amino acids. CDR1 LGHNA and CDR2 YNFKEQ come from the germline V gene. Trimming removed 2 bases from V and 11 bases from J, with 7 bases in between. The CDR3 DNA is TGTGCCAGCAGCCAAAGCGGCCCACCCCTCCACTTT. Its translation: CASSQSGPPLHF.

The chain has TRBV28 and TRBJ2-7; TRBD1 aligns across 8 bases. The CDR3 contains 14 residues. Germline CDR1 is MDHEN and CDR2 is SYDVKM. After removal of 6 bases from V and 0 bases from J, the junction contained 4 bases not matched to a gene. The CDR3 loop reads CASRGTGYSYEQYF. The CDR3 nucleotides are TGTGCCAGCAGGGGGACAGGTTACTCCTACGAGCAGTACTTC.